One sample yielded the 19 T cell receptor beta chains listed below, sequenced in a study of T cell responses to AZD1222 COVID-19 vaccine. Clones were read by immunoSEQ multiplex PCR, and TCRdb kept only the in-frame ones, dropping some. The profile covers 150,000 or so clones, with just over 90% appearing a single time and 1.8% taken by the ten largest. The sample in question was peripheral blood, obtained on day 0 of AZD1222 vaccination. These receptor sequences come from an adult in good health.

Notes on this clone: Its ends do not fully match the called genes, so a read error is possible. The chain employs TRBV7-7 and TRBJ2-7; 7 nucleotides align to TRBD1. Germline loops: CDR1 SSHAT, CDR2 FNYEAQ (reference sequence). This CDR3 has 13 residues. CDR3 sequence reads: CASSPTGRGEQYF. The CDR3 nucleotides read TGTGCTAGCAGCCCGACAGGGAGAGGCGAGCAGTACTTC.

The chain combines TRBV5-4 with TRBJ1-1, with D hard to call. Germline V gene data show CDR1 as SGHNT and CDR2 as YYREEE (reference sequence). Trimming removed 2 bases at V and 4 bases at J, with 9 bases between. The CDR3 runs to 13 residues. The CDR3 DNA sequence: TGTGCCAGCAGCTTACGGGGTATCACTGAAGCTTTCTTT. It yields the protein CASSLRGITEAFF.

The chain uses TRBV9 and TRBJ1-3, with 7 bases matching TRBD1. With 4 bases clipped from V and 8 bases from J, the junction kept 12 bases outside the gene matches. Germline V gene data show CDR1 as SGDLS and CDR2 as YYNGEE. The CDR3 is 15 residues long. The CDR3 loop is CASSLEGTVYDTIYF. CDR3 coding DNA: TGTGCCAGCAGCCTTGAAGGGACAGTCTATGACACCATATATTTT.

The chain links TRBV27 to TRBJ1-2; tentatively, D is TRBD1 (5 bases). CDR3 size: 16 residues. The V gene lost 8 bases and the J gene lost 2 bases, with 21 bases spanning the gap. The germline V gene has CDR1 MNHEY and CDR2 SMNVEV (reference sequence). The CDR3: CASSPQVLRGNYGYTF. CDR3 DNA sequence: TGTGCCAGCTCCCCCCAGGTGCTCCGGGGGAACTATGGCTACACCTTC.

The genes are TRBV27 and TRBJ2-1; the match to TRBD1 covers 8 bases. The CDR3 spans 16 residues. V was clipped by 1 base and J by 4 bases; unmatched bases: 6. Germline loops: CDR1 MNHEY, CDR2 SMNVEV (reference sequence). The DNA for the CDR3 is TGTGCCAGCAGTTTATTCACGGACAGGGTTTACAATGAGCAGTTCTTC. This sequence encodes CASSLFTDRVYNEQFF.

The V and J genes are TRBV14 and TRBJ2-6; D is ambiguous. This CDR3 has 13 residues. V lost 6 bases to trimming and J lost 3 bases, with 6 bases between them. Germline-derived CDR1 and CDR2 are SGHDN and FVKESK. DNA of the CDR3: TGTGCCAGCAGTGCGCTTGGGGCCAACGTCCTGACTTTC. Its translation: CASSALGANVLTF.

The gene calls are TRBV5-8 and TRBJ2-1; 12 bases are shared with TRBD2. Germline lookup yields CDR1 SGHTS and CDR2 YDEGEE. The CDR3 sequence is 18 residues long. The V and J ends lost 4 bases and 2 bases, in that order; junction bases with no gene match: 10. The CDR3 loop is CASSLTSGSSRAYNEQFF. The CDR3 DNA follows: TGTGCCAGCAGCCTGACTAGCGGGAGTTCTAGGGCCTACAATGAGCAGTTCTTC.

The V call is TRBV4-3, the J call TRBJ2-2; 8 bases are a match to TRBD1. The CDR3 is 15 residues long. Trimming removed 2 bases from V and 6 bases from J; junction bases left unmatched: 5. CDR1 and CDR2 from the germline V gene are LGHNA and YSLEER. The CDR3 sequence: CASSQYQGAAGELFF. The CDR3 nucleotides read TGCGCCAGCAGCCAATACCAGGGGGCCGCCGGGGAGCTGTTTTTT.

The sample holds many counts of this clone. V is TRBV30 and J is TRBJ1-1, with D unclear. Per the germline V gene, CDR1 is GTSNPN and CDR2 is SVGIG (reference sequence). The CDR3 has 14 residues. Trimming shortened V by 2 bases and J by 1 base, and 11 bases separated the two germline ends. The CDR3 sequence is CAWSPLASNTEAFF. The CDR3 DNA sequence: TGTGCCTGGAGTCCACTGGCCTCGAACACTGAAGCTTTCTTT.

The V gene is TRBV2, the J gene TRBJ2-1; tentatively, D is TRBD2 (5 bases). Germline assignment: CDR1 SNHLY and CDR2 FYNNEI. Between the trimmed V and J ends, which lost 5 bases and 0 bases, there was a span of 8 bases. This CDR3 has 14 amino acids. CDR3 protein: CASSRRSSYNEQFF. In nucleotides, the CDR3 is TGTGCCAGCAGTAGGAGGAGCTCCTACAATGAGCAGTTCTTC.

This chain joins TRBV7-9 and TRBJ2-5; D not resolved. The CDR3 runs to 13 residues. CDR1 is SEHNR and CDR2 is FQNEAQ in the germline V gene (reference sequence). V was pared by 2 bases and J by 1 base, with 5 bases between. CDR3 loop: CASSLYTQETQYF. For the CDR3, the DNA is TGTGCCAGCAGCTTATACACCCAAGAGACCCAGTACTTC.

V usage is TRBV3-1 (or the pseudogene TRBV3-2) and J usage is TRBJ2-5; 10 bases line up with TRBD1. From germline, CDR1 is LGHDT and CDR2 YNNKEL (reference sequence). The ends lost 7 bases at V and 5 bases at J; junction bases unmatched: 10. The CDR3 spans 15 residues. This chain's CDR3 is CASTILGQGVETQYF. The CDR3 DNA reads TGTGCCAGCACCATACTAGGACAGGGGGTTGAGACCCAGTACTTC.

The chain joins TRBV5-6 to TRBJ1-1, with D unclear. Germline loops: CDR1 SGHDT, CDR2 YYEEEE. Trimming took off 2 bases at V and 0 bases at J, with 5 bases between the two ends. The CDR3 is 13 amino acids. In nucleotides, the CDR3 is TGTGCCAGCAGCTTTGGGTTGAACACTGAAGCTTTCTTT. Protein sequence: CASSFGLNTEAFF. Filled out from reference TRBV5-6 and TRBJ1-1, the complete variable domain reads DAGVTQSPTHLIKTRGQQVTLRCSPKSGHDTVSWYQQALGQGPQFIFQYYEEEERQRGNFPDRFSGHQFPNYSSELNVNALLLGDSALYLCASSFGLNTEAFFGQGTRLTVV.

The chain has TRBV3-1 (or the pseudogene TRBV3-2) and TRBJ2-7, with 10 bases identical to TRBD1. There are 15 residues in the CDR3. Germline values: CDR1 LGHDT, CDR2 YNNKEL (reference sequence). J gave up 3 bases and V 4 bases, and 6 bases lay outside the gene matches. The CDR3 protein is CASSLGTGVDYEQYF. DNA of the CDR3: TGTGCCAGCAGCCTTGGGACAGGGGTGGACTACGAGCAGTACTTC.

This sequence joins TRBV10-3 and TRBJ2-7, with 9 bases identical to TRBD1. Per germline, CDR1 ENHRY and CDR2 SYGVKD. The CDR3 length is 12 residues. Trimming at V came to 7 bases and at J to 4 bases, leaving 2 bases not matched to a gene. The CDR3, as DNA: TGTGCCATCACTGGGACAGGGTACGAGCAGTACTTC. Encoded protein: CAITGTGYEQYF.

V usage is TRBV5-1 and J usage is TRBJ2-1; 7 bases are shared with TRBD1. The V segment lost 0 bases and the J segment 2 bases; nucleotides outside the gene matches: 8. Germline V lookup: CDR1 SGHRS, CDR2 YFSETQ. The CDR3 is made up of 17 amino acids. The CDR3 DNA reads TGCGCCAGCAGCTTGGTCCCAGGGGGTGCCCCCTACAATGAGCAGTTCTTC. This encodes CASSLVPGGAPYNEQFF.

The rearrangement joins TRBV29-1 to TRBJ2-1; D is perhaps TRBD2 (6 bases). The germline V gene has CDR1 SQVTM and CDR2 ANQGSEA. V shed 7 bases and J shed 14 bases, with 21 bases lying between them. The CDR3 loop spans 12 amino acids. Here the CDR3 reads CSGSSGLASKFF. The CDR3 coding sequence is TGCAGCGGGTCATCGGGGCTAGCGTCAAAGTTCTTC.

This clone was counted a single time. The chain links TRBV28 to TRBJ1-3; TRBD1 is a possible D gene (6 bases). With 4 bases removed from V and 0 bases from J, the gap between germline ends came to 10 bases. Germline-derived CDR1 and CDR2 are MDHEN and SYDVKM. The CDR3 has 15 amino acids. The CDR3 here is CASSYDRSSGNTIYF. In nucleotides, the CDR3 is TGTGCCAGCAGTTACGACAGGAGCTCTGGAAACACCATATATTTT.

V usage is TRBV4-1 and J usage is TRBJ2-1, with 11 bases identical to TRBD2. Germline values: CDR1 MGHRA, CDR2 YSYEKL. This CDR3 has 16 residues. V was pared by 1 base and J by 9 bases, with 8 bases of the junction left unmatched. The CDR3: CASSQAGTSGWGEQFF. The CDR3, as DNA: TGCGCCAGCAGCCAAGCGGGGACTAGCGGTTGGGGTGAGCAGTTCTTC.